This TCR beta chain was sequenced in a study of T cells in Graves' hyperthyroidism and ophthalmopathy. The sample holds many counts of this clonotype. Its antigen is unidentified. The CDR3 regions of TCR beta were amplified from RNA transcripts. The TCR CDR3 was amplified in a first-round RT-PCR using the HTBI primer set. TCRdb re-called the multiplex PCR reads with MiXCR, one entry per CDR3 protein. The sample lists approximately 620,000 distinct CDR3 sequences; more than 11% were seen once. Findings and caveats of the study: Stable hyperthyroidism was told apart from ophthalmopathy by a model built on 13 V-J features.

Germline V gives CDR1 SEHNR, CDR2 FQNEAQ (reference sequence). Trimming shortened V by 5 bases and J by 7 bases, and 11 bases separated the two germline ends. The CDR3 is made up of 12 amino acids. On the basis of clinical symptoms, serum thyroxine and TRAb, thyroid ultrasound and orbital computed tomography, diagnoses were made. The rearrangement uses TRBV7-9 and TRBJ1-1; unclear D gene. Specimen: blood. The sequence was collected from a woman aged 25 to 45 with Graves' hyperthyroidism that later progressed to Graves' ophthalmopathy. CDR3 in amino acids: CASSQVYREAFF. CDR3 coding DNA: TGTGCCAGCAGCCAAGTCTATCGTGAAGCTTTCTTT.